A single T cell receptor beta chain is shown here with its context. The antigen is undetermined. Thymus was obtained from resections taken during corrective heart surgery. The sample belongs to a study of human thymus T cells. Overall study findings and caveats: Both thymic and peripheral blood repertoires showed apparently biased V and J usage. There were highly overlapping thymic repertoires among unrelated individuals, as related research reported.

Here immunoSEQ multiplex PCR was the method, and the copy in TCRdb shows in-frame clones only, minus some. Counted here are some 130,000 clones, about 94% occurring once; the ten biggest clones make up approximately 0.022%. Germline V gene data show CDR1 as LGHNA and CDR2 as YSLEER. V was pared by 1 base and J by 0 bases, with 8 bases of the junction left unmatched. The CDR3 has 18 amino acids. The source material was thymus tissue. The sequence was obtained from a boy younger than two with a congenital heart defect but otherwise immunologically healthy. The chain uses TRBV4-3 and TRBJ1-5; TRBD1 agrees at 8 bases. CDR3 sequence: CASSQVVGTGGSNQPQHF. The CDR3 coding sequence is TGCGCCAGCAGCCAAGTTGTGGGCACAGGGGGTAGCAATCAGCCCCAGCATTTT.